This TCR beta chain derives from a study of blood T cell repertoires in COVID-19. Study details: Sample material is recorded as cDNA or gDNA derived from T cells, B-cell-depleted T cells, or PBMCs.

Source study methods: Reference gene primer amplification yielded estimated nucleated cell counts. The data were produced by immunoSEQ multiplex PCR, yet TCRdb's version contains in-frame clones alone and is incomplete. The D gene and trimming were derived from the DNA, and the V and J assignments and clone size from that table. Of 60,000 to 75,000 clones in the sample, 75% to 90% are singletons; the top ten hold about 40%. The germline V and J ends were trimmed by 6 bases and 0 bases, with 16 bases remaining between them. Germline V gene sequence: CDR1 SGHDT, CDR2 YYEEEE. The CDR3 spans 16 residues.

The genes are TRBV5-6 and TRBJ1-3, with TRBD1 as a possible D gene (6 bases). Sample: peripheral blood. The sequence was collected from a woman of 80 years or more with active or convalescent COVID-19. The CDR3 DNA follows: TGTGCCAGCACCCTGGGGGGGGCCCTCTCTGGAAACACCATATATTTT. Protein sequence: CASTLGGALSGNTIYF. Full variable domain (missing parts from reference TRBV5-6 and TRBJ1-3): DAGVTQSPTHLIKTRGQQVTLRCSPKSGHDTVSWYQQALGQGPQFIFQYYEEEERQRGNFPDRFSGHQFPNYSSELNVNALLLGDSALYLCASTLGGALSGNTIYFGEGSWLTVV.